The next 30 T cell receptor beta chains were all read from a single sample in a study of T-cell reconstitution after alpha-beta-depleted transplantation in children. Unique molecular identifiers were incorporated when the TCRbeta library was constructed. TCRdb itself ran the PCR reads through MiXCR, one entry per CDR3 protein. The data contain 40,000 to 55,000 distinct CDR3 sequences, around 9% of them singletons. The source was PBMCs, mostly from graft donor cells, collected 60 days after TCRalphabeta/CD19-depleted stem cell transplant. The receptors were gathered from a male patient under 10 years old who had a stem cell transplant for chronic granulomatous disease, so the T cells may come from the graft donor.

The genes are TRBV30 and TRBJ2-3; D gene uncertain. The CDR3 runs to 13 residues. V was pared by 2 bases and J by 1 base, with 7 bases between. Germline V gene data show CDR1 as GTSNPN and CDR2 as SVGIG (reference sequence). The CDR3 bases are TGTGCCTGGAGTAGAGTGCGCACAGATACGCAGTATTTT. Translation: CAWSRVRTDTQYF.

This clonotype was recorded many times. The V call is TRBV2, the J call TRBJ1-5; the D is unclear. The CDR3 has 12 amino acids. Trimming stripped 4 bases from V and 4 bases from J, with 5 bases between. Germline V gives CDR1 SNHLY, CDR2 FYNNEI. Here the CDR3 DNA reads TGTGCCAGCAGTGGAGGAAATCAGCCCCAGCATTTT. It specifies CASSGGNQPQHF. Looking up the rest from reference TRBV2 and TRBJ1-5 gives the full variable domain: EPEVTQTPSHQVTQMGQEVILRCVPISNHLYFYWYRQILGQKVEFLVSFYNNEISEKSEIFDDQFSVERPDGSNFTLKIRSTKLEDSAMYFCASSGGNQPQHFGDGTRLSIL.

CDR3 loop: CSAPQGVYGYTF. The DNA for the CDR3 is TGCAGTGCCCCACAGGGGGTCTATGGCTACACCTTC. The genes are TRBV20-1 and TRBJ1-2; 8 positions agree with TRBD1. Losses at the gene ends were 6 bases for V and 4 bases for J; bases not matched to a gene: 4. Germline CDR1 reads DFQATT; CDR2 reads SNEGSKA (reference sequence). The CDR3 consists of 12 residues.

This clonotype occurred many times. V and J are TRBV20-1 and TRBJ2-1; TRBD1 matches 7 bases. The CDR3 consists of 10 residues. V dropped 7 bases and J dropped 7; count of bases not matched to a gene: 1. Germline CDR1 is DFQATT and CDR2 is SNEGSKA (reference sequence). CDR3: CSVGQNEQFF. In nucleotides, the CDR3 is TGCAGTGTGGGACAGAATGAGCAGTTCTTC.

The sample holds a few counts of this clonotype. A much larger clone differs by one base, so this may be a read error. The gene calls are TRBV4-3 and TRBJ2-5; the match to TRBD2 covers 9 bases. The CDR3 runs 15 residues. With V trimmed by 4 bases and J by 2 bases, 5 bases remained unmatched. CDR1 and CDR2 from the germline V gene are LGHNA and YSLEER. The CDR3 sequence is CASSPGTSLQETQYF. In DNA, the CDR3 is TGCGCCAGCAGCCCAGGGACTAGCCTACAAGAGACCCAGTACTTC.

Many counts were recorded for this clonotype. The chain has TRBV27 and TRBJ2-7; D gene uncertain. This CDR3 contains 13 residues. From germline, CDR1 is MNHEY and CDR2 SMNVEV (reference sequence). V was pared by 5 bases and J by 3 bases, with 11 bases between. The CDR3 DNA reads TGTGCCAGCAGTGTAAGGGTTAGCTACGAGCAGTACTTC. It codes for CASSVRVSYEQYF.

This clonotype was counted ten times or more. This chain links TRBV27 with TRBJ2-3; D is undetermined. Trimming left V 5 bases short and J 12 bases short, with 15 bases between. Germline V lookup: CDR1 MNHEY, CDR2 SMNVEV (reference sequence). The CDR3 is 12 amino acids. This chain's CDR3 is CASSVPGPPQYF. The CDR3 DNA follows: TGTGCCAGCAGTGTGCCCGGGCCCCCACAGTATTTT.

This clonotype was found many times. This chain connects TRBV9 to TRBJ2-3; TRBD2 might be the D (5 bases). The CDR3 has 15 residues. V was pared by 0 bases and J by 2 bases, with 10 bases between. The germline CDR1 and CDR2 sequences are SGDLS and YYNGEE. The CDR3, as DNA: TGTGCCAGCAGCGTAGGTTTCGGGGTCACAGATACGCAGTATTTT. Translated: CASSVGFGVTDTQYF.

This clonotype has a count of ten or more. The chain links TRBV5-1 to TRBJ1-2; D is unresolved. Trimming removed 0 bases at V and 3 bases at J, with 6 bases between. This CDR3 has 13 residues. Looked up from germline, CDR1 is SGHRS and CDR2 is YFSETQ. CDR3 coding DNA: TGCGCCAGCAGCTTGGCGGACTACTATGGCTACACCTTC. Translated: CASSLADYYGYTF. Supplemented by reference TRBV5-1 and TRBJ1-2, the full variable domain reads KAGVTQTPRYLIKTRGQQVTLSCSPISGHRSVSWYQQTPGQGLQFLFEYFSETQRNKGNFPGRFSGRQFSNSRSEMNVSTLELGDSALYLCASSLADYYGYTFGSGTRLTVV.

This clonotype showed up many times. The genes are TRBV6-1 and TRBJ2-1, with D perhaps TRBD1 or TRBD2 (5 bases each). Looked up from germline, CDR1 is MNHNS and CDR2 is SASEGT. V was cut by 6 bases and J by 2 bases, with 14 bases left in between. The CDR3 contains 15 residues. The CDR3 DNA sequence: TGTGCCAGCAGCCCCGGGACGGATCCCTACAATGAGCAGTTCTTC. This sequence encodes CASSPGTDPYNEQFF.

Many counts were recorded for this clonotype. The CDR3 DNA sequence: TGTGCCAGCAGCTTCTATAGCGGGAGGGGTGAGACCCAGTACTTC. It encodes CASSFYSGRGETQYF. The chain uses TRBV7-3 and TRBJ2-5; 11 positions match TRBD2. Per the germline V gene, CDR1 is SGHTA and CDR2 is FQGTGA. The CDR3 is made up of 15 amino acids. V lost 3 bases, J lost 5 bases, and 5 bases stayed unmatched.

There are many counts of this clonotype. The chain couples TRBV20-1 to TRBJ2-3, with D tentatively TRBD2 (7 bases). Per the germline V gene, CDR1 is DFQATT and CDR2 is SNEGSKA (reference sequence). This CDR3 has 16 residues. Trimming stripped 3 bases from V and 0 bases from J, with 16 bases between. The CDR3 DNA is TGCAGTGCTAGGCCGGGGGGCCCCGCTAGCACAGATACGCAGTATTTT. Translated, it gives CSARPGGPASTDTQYF.

This clonotype was counted many times. The chain recombines TRBV20-1 with TRBJ2-5, with TRBD2 identical over 10 bases. Trimming cost V 2 bases and J 5 bases; bases outside gene matches: 2. The CDR3 covers 13 residues. Germline values: CDR1 DFQATT, CDR2 SNEGSKA (reference sequence). In DNA form, the CDR3 reads TGCAGTGCTAGACTAGCGGGAGTTGAGACCCAGTACTTC. This gives the protein CSARLAGVETQYF.

This clonotype was detected ten times or more. The chain links TRBV20-1 to TRBJ2-1; D call uncertain. This CDR3 has 12 amino acids. V shed 4 bases and J shed 7 bases, with 11 bases lying between them. Germline V lookup: CDR1 DFQATT, CDR2 SNEGSKA (reference sequence). The CDR3 DNA sequence: TGCAGTGCTACCCATCAAGGTAATGAGCAGTTCTTC. As protein: CSATHQGNEQFF.

This clonotype was observed at least ten times. V usage is TRBV15 and J usage is TRBJ1-5; D remains unclear. Germline V gives CDR1 LNHNV, CDR2 YYDKDF (reference sequence). V was clipped by 4 bases and J by 1 base, with 5 bases between them. CDR3 size: 13 residues. The CDR3 loop is CATSMRSNQPQHF. The CDR3 DNA reads as TGTGCCACCAGCATGAGGAGCAATCAGCCCCAGCATTTT.

This clonotype was observed at least ten times. This chain uses TRBV11-2 with TRBJ2-5, with TRBD2 identical over 8 bases. Germline V CDR1 and CDR2: SGHAT, FQNNGV. With V trimmed by 5 bases and J by 0 bases, 17 bases remained unmatched. The CDR3 totals 19 residues. CDR3: CASSPSGLAGELYQETQYF. The CDR3 DNA is TGTGCCAGCAGCCCCTCCGGGCTAGCGGGTGAACTGTACCAAGAGACCCAGTACTTC.

V gene TRBV20-1 combines with J gene TRBJ1-5; 9 positions agree with TRBD1. Germline CDR1 reads DFQATT; CDR2 reads SNEGSKA (reference sequence). V lost 0 bases, J lost 9 bases, and 15 bases stayed unmatched. This CDR3 has 17 residues. CDR3 sequence (DNA): TGCAGTGCTAGAGATAGTGAAGGACAGGGGCGCATCCGGCCCCAGCATTTT. Translation: CSARDSEGQGRIRPQHF.

The chain recombines TRBV2 with TRBJ1-1; D perhaps matches TRBD1 (6 bases). Trimming stripped 6 bases from V and 6 bases from J, with 11 bases between. The CDR3 is 12 amino acids. CDR1 is SNHLY and CDR2 is FYNNEI in the germline V gene. CDR3 protein: CASRTGWPEAFF. In DNA form, the CDR3 reads TGTGCCAGCAGAACAGGGTGGCCTGAAGCTTTCTTT. Complete variable domain (other parts from reference TRBV2 and TRBJ1-1): EPEVTQTPSHQVTQMGQEVILRCVPISNHLYFYWYRQILGQKVEFLVSFYNNEISEKSEIFDDQFSVERPDGSNFTLKIRSTKLEDSAMYFCASRTGWPEAFFGQGTRLTVV.

This clonotype was counted at least ten times. CDR3 protein: CASRSTRRSYEQYF. The DNA for the CDR3 is TGTGCAAGTCGCTCAACCAGGAGGTCCTACGAGCAGTACTTC. The chain recombines TRBV12-2 with TRBJ2-7. TRBV12-2 is labeled a pseudogene. The CDR3 loop spans 14 amino acids.

This clonotype was recorded many times. The rearrangement links TRBV9 to TRBJ2-2; 7 nucleotides line up with TRBD2. The CDR3 consists of 18 residues. The V and J ends lost 0 bases and 3 bases, in that order; junction bases with no gene match: 11. CDR1 is SGDLS, CDR2 YYNGEE, per germline. CDR3 region: CASSVDERETPHTGELFF. The CDR3 DNA is TGTGCCAGCAGCGTAGATGAGCGGGAAACCCCTCACACCGGGGAGCTGTTTTTT.

This clonotype occurred many times. J is TRBJ2-3 and V is TRBV19; D remains ambiguous. Per the germline V gene, CDR1 is LNHDA and CDR2 is SQIVND (reference sequence). V was shortened by 6 bases and J by 4 bases, with 14 bases between the two germline ends. This CDR3 comprises 14 residues. The DNA of the CDR3 is TGTGCCAGTAGCCAACCGGGTGGGGCAGATACGCAGTATTTT. Translating gives CASSQPGGADTQYF.

Only a few counts were recorded for this clonotype. This sequence joins TRBV12-5 and TRBJ2-5; no reliable D call. CDR3 length: 12 amino acids. Trimming took off 3 bases at V and 5 bases at J, with 7 bases between the two ends. Germline CDR1 is LGHNT and CDR2 is FRNRAP. The DNA for the CDR3 is TGTGCTAGTGGTTTTGTCTCGGAGACCCAGTACTTC. This sequence encodes CASGFVSETQYF.

Many counts were recorded for this clonotype. V and J are TRBV14 and TRBJ2-7; D could derive from TRBD1 or TRBD2 (5 bases each). Looked up from germline, CDR1 is SGHDN and CDR2 is FVKESK. This CDR3 comprises 17 residues. V was clipped by 4 bases and J by 4 bases, with 23 bases between them. Here the CDR3 reads CASSLRSPGQRPYEQYF. Written as DNA, the CDR3 is TGTGCCAGCAGCCTCCGAAGCCCGGGGCAACGGCCTTACGAGCAGTACTTC.

This rearrangement joins TRBV4-1 to TRBJ1-5, with D unclear. Trimming took off 3 bases at V and 0 bases at J, with 6 bases between the two ends. The CDR3 sequence is 14 residues long. Germline V gene data show CDR1 as MGHRA and CDR2 as YSYEKL. CDR3 sequence (DNA): TGCGCCAGCAGCCAGTGGGATAGCAATCAGCCCCAGCATTTT. The encoded protein is CASSQWDSNQPQHF.

This clonotype was counted ten times or more. The chain recombines TRBV11-2 with TRBJ2-7, with TRBD2 matching 10 bases. The CDR3 runs 17 residues. Germline-derived CDR1 and CDR2 are SGHAT and FQNNGV. The ends lost 1 base at V and 7 bases at J; junction bases unmatched: 13. The CDR3 bases are TGTGCCAGCAGCTTAGGATTAGCGGGAGGCCATTCCTTAGAGCAGTACTTC. Protein: CASSLGLAGGHSLEQYF.

This clonotype was observed many times. This sequence joins TRBV6-1 and TRBJ1-3; D perhaps matches TRBD1 (6 bases). V gave up 6 bases and J gave up 4 bases, with 16 bases separating them. The CDR3 runs 15 residues. In germline, CDR1 is MNHNS, CDR2 SASEGT. The CDR3 DNA reads as TGTGCCAGCAGAATACCCGGGACAAACGGAAACACCATATATTTT. This sequence encodes CASRIPGTNGNTIYF.

This clonotype is categorized as medium-sized (0.01 to 0.1%). The chain carries TRBV5-5 and TRBJ1-2; the match to TRBD1 covers 9 bases. V shed 0 bases, J shed 4 bases, and the junction held 7 bases outside the gene matches. Germline lookup yields CDR1 SGHKS and CDR2 YYEKEE (reference sequence). This CDR3 spans 16 amino acids. CDR3 sequence reads: CASSLEGQGGPYGYTF. DNA of the CDR3: TGTGCCAGCAGCTTGGAGGGACAGGGTGGCCCCTATGGCTACACCTTC.

This clonotype was observed a handful of times. The gene calls are TRBV6-5 and TRBJ1-3, with D possibly being TRBD1 (6 bases). V lost 2 bases, J lost 1 base, and 21 bases lay in between. Germline CDR1 and CDR2: MNHEY and SVGAGI. The CDR3 loop spans 19 amino acids. The CDR3: CASSYPLEGDQRSGNTIYF. CDR3 nucleotides: TGTGCCAGCAGTTACCCCCTTGAGGGGGACCAGCGGTCTGGAAACACCATATATTTT.

This clonotype was picked up many times. CDR3 DNA sequence: TGCAGTGCTAGTGGTAATGTGCGGAGTAGCACAGATACGCAGTATTTT. This translates into CSASGNVRSSTDTQYF. J is TRBJ2-3 and V is TRBV20-1, with D unclear. CDR1 and CDR2 from the germline V gene are DFQATT and SNEGSKA (reference sequence). V lost 3 bases, J lost 0 bases, and 16 bases lay in between. The CDR3 is made up of 16 amino acids.

This clonotype was observed at least ten times. The chain joins TRBV7-3 to TRBJ1-1, with a possible D match to TRBD1 (6 bases). The V end was cut by 3 bases, the J end by 6 bases, with 11 bases between. This CDR3 has 13 amino acids. Germline CDR1 SGHTA, CDR2 FQGTGA. The CDR3 spells CASSLGASAEAFF. The CDR3, as DNA: TGTGCCAGCAGCTTGGGGGCCTCGGCTGAAGCTTTCTTT. The entire variable domain, with the rest obtained from reference TRBV7-3 and TRBJ1-1, is as follows: GAGVSQTPSNKVTEKGKYVELRCDPISGHTALYWYRQSLGQGPEFLIYFQGTGAADDSGLPNDRFFAVRPEGSVSTLKIQRTERGDSAVYLCASSLGASAEAFFGQGTRLTVV.